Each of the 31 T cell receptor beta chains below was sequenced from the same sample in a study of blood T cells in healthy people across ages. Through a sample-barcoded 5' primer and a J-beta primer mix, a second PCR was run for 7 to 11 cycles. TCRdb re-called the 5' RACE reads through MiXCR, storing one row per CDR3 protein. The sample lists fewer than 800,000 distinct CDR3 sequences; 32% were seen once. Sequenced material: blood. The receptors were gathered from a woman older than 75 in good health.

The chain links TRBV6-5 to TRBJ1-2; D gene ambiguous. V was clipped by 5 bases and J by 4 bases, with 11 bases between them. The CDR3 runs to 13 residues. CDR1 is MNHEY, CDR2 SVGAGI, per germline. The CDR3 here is CASSNSVVYGYTF. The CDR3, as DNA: TGTGCCAGCAGTAACAGTGTCGTCTATGGCTACACCTTC.

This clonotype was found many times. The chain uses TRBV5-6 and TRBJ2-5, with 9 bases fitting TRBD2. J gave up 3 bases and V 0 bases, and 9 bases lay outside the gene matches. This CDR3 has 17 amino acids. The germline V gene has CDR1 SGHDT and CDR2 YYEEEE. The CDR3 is CASSLGFLAGDKETQYF. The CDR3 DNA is TGTGCCAGCAGCTTGGGTTTCTTAGCGGGAGATAAAGAGACCCAGTACTTC.

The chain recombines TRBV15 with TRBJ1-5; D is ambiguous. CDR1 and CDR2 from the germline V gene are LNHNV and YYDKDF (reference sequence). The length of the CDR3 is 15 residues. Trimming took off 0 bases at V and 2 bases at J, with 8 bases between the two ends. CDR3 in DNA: TGTGCCACCAGCAGAGATCGGCAGCGCAATCAGCCCCAGCATTTT. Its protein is CATSRDRQRNQPQHF. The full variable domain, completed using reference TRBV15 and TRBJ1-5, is DAMVIQNPRYQVTQFGKPVTLSCSQTLNHNVMYWYQQKSSQAPKLLFHYYDKDFNNEADTPDNFQSRRPNTSFCFLDIRSPGLGDTAMYLCATSRDRQRNQPQHFGDGTRLSIL.

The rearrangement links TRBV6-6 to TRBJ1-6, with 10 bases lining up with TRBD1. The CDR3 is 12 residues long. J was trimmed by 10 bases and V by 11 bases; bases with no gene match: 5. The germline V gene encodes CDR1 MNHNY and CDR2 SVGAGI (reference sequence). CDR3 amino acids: CACGQGGSPLHF. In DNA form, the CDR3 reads TGTGCCTGCGGACAGGGGGGATCACCCCTCCACTTT.

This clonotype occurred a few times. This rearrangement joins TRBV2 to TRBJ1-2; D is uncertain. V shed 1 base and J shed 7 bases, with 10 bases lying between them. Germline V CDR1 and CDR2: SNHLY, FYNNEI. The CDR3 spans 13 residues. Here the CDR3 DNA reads TGTGCCAGCAGTGAAGTAGGAGGGTCTGGCTACACCTTC. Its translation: CASSEVGGSGYTF.

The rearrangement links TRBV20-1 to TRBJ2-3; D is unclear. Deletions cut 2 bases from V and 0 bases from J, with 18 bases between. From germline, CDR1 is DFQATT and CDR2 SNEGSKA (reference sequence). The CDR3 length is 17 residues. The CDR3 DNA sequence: TGCAGTGCTAGACCGCCCGTGATTGGGGTCAGCACAGATACGCAGTATTTT. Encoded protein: CSARPPVIGVSTDTQYF.

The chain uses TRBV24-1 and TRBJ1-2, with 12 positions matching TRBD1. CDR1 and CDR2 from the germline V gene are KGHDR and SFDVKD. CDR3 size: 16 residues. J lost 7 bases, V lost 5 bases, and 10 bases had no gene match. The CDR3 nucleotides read TGTGCCACCAGTGGGCAAACCGGGACAGGGGGCCGTGGCTACACCTTC. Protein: CATSGQTGTGGRGYTF.

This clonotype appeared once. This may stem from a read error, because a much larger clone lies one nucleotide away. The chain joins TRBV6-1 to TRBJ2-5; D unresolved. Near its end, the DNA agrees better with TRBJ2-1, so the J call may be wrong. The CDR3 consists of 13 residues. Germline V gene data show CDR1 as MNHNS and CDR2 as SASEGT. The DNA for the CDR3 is TGTGCCAGCAACCTCGCCAGTCAAGAGACCCAGTTCTTC. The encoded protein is CASNLASQETQFF.

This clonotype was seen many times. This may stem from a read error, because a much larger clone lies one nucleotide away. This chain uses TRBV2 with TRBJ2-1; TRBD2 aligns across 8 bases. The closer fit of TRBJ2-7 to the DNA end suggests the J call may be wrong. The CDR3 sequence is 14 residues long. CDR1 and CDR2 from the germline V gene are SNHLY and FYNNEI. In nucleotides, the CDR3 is TGTGCCTCTCGACTAGCGAGCTCCTACAATGAGCAGTACTTC. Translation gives CASRLASSYNEQYF.

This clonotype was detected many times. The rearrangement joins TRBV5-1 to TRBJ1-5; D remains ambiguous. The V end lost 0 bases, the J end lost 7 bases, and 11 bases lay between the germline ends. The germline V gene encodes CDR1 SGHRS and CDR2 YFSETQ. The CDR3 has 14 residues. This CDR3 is CASSLDGISQPQHF. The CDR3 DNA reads TGCGCCAGCAGCTTGGATGGGATCAGCCAGCCCCAGCATTTT.

CDR3 protein: CSVEVGTGGYEQYF. Here the CDR3 DNA reads TGCAGCGTTGAAGTCGGGACAGGGGGGTACGAGCAGTACTTC. The V gene is TRBV29-1, the J gene TRBJ2-5; 11 bases are shared with TRBD1. TRBJ2-7 matches the DNA end more closely, so the J call is doubtful. The CDR3 contains 14 residues. Germline assignment: CDR1 SQVTM and CDR2 ANQGSEA.

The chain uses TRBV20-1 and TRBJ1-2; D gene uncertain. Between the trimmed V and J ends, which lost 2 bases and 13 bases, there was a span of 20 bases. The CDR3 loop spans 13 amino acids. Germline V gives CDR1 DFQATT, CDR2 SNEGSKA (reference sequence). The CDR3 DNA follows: TGCAGTGCTAGATCAGCCCGCGGCGATGCGCTCACCTTC. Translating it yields CSARSARGDALTF.

In DNA form, the CDR3 reads TGTGCCAGCAGTCCCCGGGACAGGGGAGATACGCAGTATTTT. This codes for CASSPRDRGDTQYF. V gene TRBV6-1 combines with J gene TRBJ2-3; the match to TRBD1 covers 10 bases. Trimming at V came to 5 bases and at J to 5 bases, leaving 4 bases not matched to a gene. CDR1 is MNHNS, CDR2 SASEGT, per germline. The CDR3 totals 14 residues.

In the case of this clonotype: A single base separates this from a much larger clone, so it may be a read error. The CDR3 DNA follows: TGTGCCAGCAGTCCGCAGGGGGGAAGCAGTTTCGCCCTCCACTTT. This encodes CASSPQGGSSFALHF. The chain links TRBV7-2 to TRBJ1-6; the match to TRBD1 covers 7 bases. The V and J ends lost 6 bases and 14 bases, in that order; junction bases with no gene match: 16. Germline V gene data show CDR1 as SGHTA and CDR2 as FQGNSA. The CDR3 consists of 15 residues.

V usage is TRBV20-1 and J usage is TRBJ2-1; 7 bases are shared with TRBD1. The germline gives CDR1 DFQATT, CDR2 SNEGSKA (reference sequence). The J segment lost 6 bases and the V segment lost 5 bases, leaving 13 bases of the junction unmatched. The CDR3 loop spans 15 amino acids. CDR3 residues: CSAPRGRGSSNEQFF. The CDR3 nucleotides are TGCAGTGCTCCCCGGGGCAGGGGGTCTAGCAATGAGCAGTTCTTC.

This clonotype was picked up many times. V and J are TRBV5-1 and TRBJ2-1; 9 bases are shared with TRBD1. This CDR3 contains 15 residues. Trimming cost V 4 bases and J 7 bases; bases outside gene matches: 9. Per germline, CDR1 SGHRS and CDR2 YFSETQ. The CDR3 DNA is TGCGCCAGCAGCGTCGGGACAGGGTGGAAAAATGAGCAGTTCTTC. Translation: CASSVGTGWKNEQFF.

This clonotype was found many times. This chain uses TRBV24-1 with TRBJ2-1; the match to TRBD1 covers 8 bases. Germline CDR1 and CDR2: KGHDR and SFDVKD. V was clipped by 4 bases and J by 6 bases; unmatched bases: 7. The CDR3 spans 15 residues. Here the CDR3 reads CATSETGAKGNEQFF. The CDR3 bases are TGTGCCACCAGTGAGACAGGGGCGAAAGGCAATGAGCAGTTCTTC.

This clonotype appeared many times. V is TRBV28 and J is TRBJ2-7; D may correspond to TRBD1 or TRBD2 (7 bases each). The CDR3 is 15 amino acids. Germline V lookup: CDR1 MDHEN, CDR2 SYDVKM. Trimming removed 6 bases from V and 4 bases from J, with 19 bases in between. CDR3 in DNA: TGTGCCAGCAGGACTCAGGGGGAGGGGGCGTACGAGCAGTACTTC. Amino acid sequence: CASRTQGEGAYEQYF.

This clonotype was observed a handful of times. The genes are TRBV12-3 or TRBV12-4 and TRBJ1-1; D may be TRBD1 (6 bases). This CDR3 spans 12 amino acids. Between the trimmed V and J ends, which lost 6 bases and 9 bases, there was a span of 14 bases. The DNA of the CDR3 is TGTGCCAGCAGCCTAATAGGGGGGAAAGCTTTCTTT. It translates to CASSLIGGKAFF.

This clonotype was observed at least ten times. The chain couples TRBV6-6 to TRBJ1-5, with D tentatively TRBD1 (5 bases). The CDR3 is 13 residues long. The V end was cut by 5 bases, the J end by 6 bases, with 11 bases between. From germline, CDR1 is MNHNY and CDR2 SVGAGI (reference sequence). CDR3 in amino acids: CASSDRGSQPQHF. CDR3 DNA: TGTGCCAGCAGTGACCGGGGCAGTCAGCCCCAGCATTTT.

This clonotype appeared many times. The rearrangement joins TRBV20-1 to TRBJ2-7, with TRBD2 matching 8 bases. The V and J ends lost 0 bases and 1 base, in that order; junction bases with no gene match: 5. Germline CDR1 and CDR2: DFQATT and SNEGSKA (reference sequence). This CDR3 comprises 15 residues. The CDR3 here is CSARDWASGSYEQYF. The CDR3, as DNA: TGCAGTGCTAGAGATTGGGCTAGCGGGTCCTACGAGCAGTACTTC.

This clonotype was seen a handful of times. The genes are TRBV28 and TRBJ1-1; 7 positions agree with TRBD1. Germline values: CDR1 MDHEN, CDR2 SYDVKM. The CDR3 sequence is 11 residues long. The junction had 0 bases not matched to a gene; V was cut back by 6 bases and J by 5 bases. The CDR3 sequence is CASRDRTEAFF. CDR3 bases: TGTGCCAGCAGGGACAGGACTGAAGCTTTCTTT.

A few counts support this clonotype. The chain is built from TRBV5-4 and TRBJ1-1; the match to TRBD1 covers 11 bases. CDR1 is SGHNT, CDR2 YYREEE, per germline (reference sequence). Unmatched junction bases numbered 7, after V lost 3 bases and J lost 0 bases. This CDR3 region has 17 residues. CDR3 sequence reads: CASSSGTGGFVNTEAFF. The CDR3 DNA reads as TGTGCCAGCAGCTCCGGGACAGGGGGTTTTGTGAACACTGAAGCTTTCTTT.

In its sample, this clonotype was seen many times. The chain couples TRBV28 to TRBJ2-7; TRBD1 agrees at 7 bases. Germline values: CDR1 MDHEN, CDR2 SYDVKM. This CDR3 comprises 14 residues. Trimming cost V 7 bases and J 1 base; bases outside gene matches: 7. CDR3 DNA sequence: TGTGCCAGCAATCAACAGGGGTTATCCTACGAGCAGTACTTC. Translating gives CASNQQGLSYEQYF.

CDR3 loop: CSAKRPRRTSGGYFSYNEQYF. CDR3 DNA: TGCAGTGCTAAACGGCCGAGAAGGACTAGCGGGGGCTACTTCTCCTACAATGAGCAGTACTTC. V is TRBV20-1 and J is TRBJ2-1; 13 bases align to TRBD2. Judging by the DNA end, TRBJ2-7 fits better; the J call may be wrong. This CDR3 is built from 21 residues. Germline V gene data show CDR1 as DFQATT and CDR2 as SNEGSKA (reference sequence).

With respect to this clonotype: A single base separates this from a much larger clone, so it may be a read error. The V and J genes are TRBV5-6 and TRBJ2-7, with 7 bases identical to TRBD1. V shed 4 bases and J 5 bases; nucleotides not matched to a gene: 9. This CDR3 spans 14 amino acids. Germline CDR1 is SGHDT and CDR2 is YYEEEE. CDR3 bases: TGTGCCAGCAGCCACGCGACAGGGTGGAACGAGCAGTACTTC. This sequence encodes CASSHATGWNEQYF.

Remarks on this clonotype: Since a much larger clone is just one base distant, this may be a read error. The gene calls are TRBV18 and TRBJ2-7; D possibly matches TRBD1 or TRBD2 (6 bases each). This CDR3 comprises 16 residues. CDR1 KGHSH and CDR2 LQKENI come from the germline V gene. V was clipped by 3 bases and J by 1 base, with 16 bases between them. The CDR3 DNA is TGTGCCAGCTCACCGAGAGGAGGAGGGGGGTCCTACGAGCAGTACTTC. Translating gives CASSPRGGGGSYEQYF.

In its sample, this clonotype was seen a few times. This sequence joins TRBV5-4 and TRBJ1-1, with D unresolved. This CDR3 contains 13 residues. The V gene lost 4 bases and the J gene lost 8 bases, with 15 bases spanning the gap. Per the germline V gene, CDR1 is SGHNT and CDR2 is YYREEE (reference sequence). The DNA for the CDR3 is TGTGCCAGCAGCCCCGGAGCCCCCGACGAAGCTTTCTTT. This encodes CASSPGAPDEAFF.

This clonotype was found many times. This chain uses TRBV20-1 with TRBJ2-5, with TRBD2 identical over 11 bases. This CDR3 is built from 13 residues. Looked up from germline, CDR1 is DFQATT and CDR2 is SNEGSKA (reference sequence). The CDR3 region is CSKLAGDQETQYF. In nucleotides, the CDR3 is TGCAGCAAACTAGCGGGGGATCAAGAGACCCAGTACTTC.

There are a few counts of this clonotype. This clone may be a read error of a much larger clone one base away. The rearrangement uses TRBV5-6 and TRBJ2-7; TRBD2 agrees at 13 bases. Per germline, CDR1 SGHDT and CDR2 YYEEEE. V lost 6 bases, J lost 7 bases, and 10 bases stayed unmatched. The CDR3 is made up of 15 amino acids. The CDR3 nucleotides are TGTGCCAGCAAGTCCGGGACTAGCGGGGATAATGAGCAGTACTTC. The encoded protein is CASKSGTSGDNEQYF.

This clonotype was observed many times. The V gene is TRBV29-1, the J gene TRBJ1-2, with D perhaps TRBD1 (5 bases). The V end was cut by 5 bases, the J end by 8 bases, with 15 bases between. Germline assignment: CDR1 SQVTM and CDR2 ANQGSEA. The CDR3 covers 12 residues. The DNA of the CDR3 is TGCAGCGTTTCCGACAGAATTGGGGGCTACACCTTC. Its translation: CSVSDRIGGYTF.